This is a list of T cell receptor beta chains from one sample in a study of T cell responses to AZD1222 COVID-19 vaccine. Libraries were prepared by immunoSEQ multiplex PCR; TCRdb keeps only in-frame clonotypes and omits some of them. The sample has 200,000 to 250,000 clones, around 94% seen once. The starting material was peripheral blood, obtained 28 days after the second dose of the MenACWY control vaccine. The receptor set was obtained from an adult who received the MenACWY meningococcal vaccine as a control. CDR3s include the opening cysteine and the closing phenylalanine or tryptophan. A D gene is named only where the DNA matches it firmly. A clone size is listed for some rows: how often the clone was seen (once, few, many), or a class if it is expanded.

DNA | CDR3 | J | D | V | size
TGTGCCAGCAGGGACGACCCCTACGAGCAGTACTTC | CASRDDPYEQYF | TRBJ2-7 | . | TRBV28 | .
TGCGCCAGCAGCCAAGCAGGGGGCGGCCATTCTGGCTACACCTTC | CASSQAGGGHSGYTF | TRBJ1-2 | TRBD1 | TRBV4-1 | .
TGCGCCAGCAGCTTGGTAGGCTTCACCGGGGAGCTGTTTTTT | CASSLVGFTGELFF | TRBJ2-2 | . | TRBV5-1 | .
TGTGCCAGCACCCGTGGACGGCCCTCAACAATGGCTGAAGCTTTCTTT | CASTRGRPSTMAEAFF | TRBJ1-1 | . | TRBV5-8 | .
TGTGCCAGCAGTTTAATTGGACAGGGGCTACGGGAGCAGTACTTC | CASSLIGQGLREQYF | TRBJ2-7 | TRBD1 | TRBV27 | .
TGTGCCAGCACTCTGTCGGGGCAGGCTAATGAAAAACTGTTTTTT | CASTLSGQANEKLFF | TRBJ1-4 | . | TRBV28 | .
TGCGCCAGCAGCGCCCAGGGGGGCGAAGACCAGCCCCAGCATTTT | CASSAQGGEDQPQHF | TRBJ1-5 | TRBD1 | TRBV5-1 | .
TGTGCCAGCAGCGAGGGTTCCGGGCTGGGCAATCAGCCCCAGCATTTT | CASSEGSGLGNQPQHF | TRBJ1-5 | . | TRBV9 | once
TGTGCCAGCAGTTTAGGGAGACCGACAGCCTGGGATGGCTACACCTTC | CASSLGRPTAWDGYTF | TRBJ1-2 | . | TRBV27 | .
TGTGCCAGCAGCTTAGTCACTGGTGAAAAACTGTTTTTT | CASSLVTGEKLFF | TRBJ1-4 | . | TRBV7-8 | .
TGTGCCACTCGGGAGGGGGGAGGCAATGAGCAGTTCTTC | CATREGGGNEQFF | TRBJ2-1 | TRBD2 | TRBV24-1 | .
TGTGCCAGTAGTATCCCGGGACGGACTTCCTACGAGCAGTACTTC | CASSIPGRTSYEQYF | TRBJ2-7 | . | TRBV19 | .
TGTGCCAGCAGCTTATGGTGGAACACTGAAGCTTTCTTT | CASSLWWNTEAFF | TRBJ1-1 | . | TRBV7-3 | .
TGTGCAAGTCGCTTAGTAGTTGTCAATGAGCAGTTCTTC | CASRLVVVNEQFF | TRBJ2-1 | . | TRBV12-2 | .
TGCAGTGCTAGTGCCGAGCAGGGTGGCTCTGGAAACACCATATATTTT | CSASAEQGGSGNTIYF | TRBJ1-3 | . | TRBV20-1 | .
TGTGCCAGCAGTTACAGGGGGCGGGTTGCTGAAGCTTTCTTT | CASSYRGRVAEAFF | TRBJ1-1 | TRBD1 | TRBV2 | .
TGCGCCAGCAGCACAGGGTTGGGCGGCACTGAAGCTTTCTTT | CASSTGLGGTEAFF | TRBJ1-1 | . | TRBV5-1 | .
TGCGCCAGCAGCACCGGACAGGGTGCTAATAATTCACCCCTCCACTTT | CASSTGQGANNSPLHF | TRBJ1-6 | TRBD1 | TRBV5-1 | .
TGTGCCAGCAGCTTGGCGGGAGTTAAATACAATGAGCAGTTCTTC | CASSLAGVKYNEQFF | TRBJ2-1 | TRBD2 | TRBV7-2 | once
TGTGCCAGCAGTTTTTCGGACGACCGGCTCGGGCAGTACTTC | CASSFSDDRLGQYF | TRBJ2-7 | . | TRBV28 | .
TGTGCCAGCAGCGGGACAGAACCCGCAGATACGCAGTATTTT | CASSGTEPADTQYF | TRBJ2-3 | TRBD1 | TRBV7-2 | .
TGTGCCAGCAGCCCCGACGGTACAAGCACAGATACGCAGTATTTT | CASSPDGTSTDTQYF | TRBJ2-3 | . | TRBV7-2 | .
TGTGCCAGCAGCGTAGGGCCAGGGCGGGAAAAACTGTTTTTT | CASSVGPGREKLFF | TRBJ1-4 | . | TRBV9 | .
TGTGCCAGCAGTTTGACCAATTCACCCCTCCACTTT | CASSLTNSPLHF | TRBJ1-6 | . | TRBV12-3/TRBV12-4 | .
TGTGCCAGCAGTTTAGCCCCAGCCTACGAGCAGTACTTC | CASSLAPAYEQYF | TRBJ2-7 | . | TRBV27 | once
TGTGCCAGCTCACCACCCACTCAAGAGACCCAGTACTTC | CASSPPTQETQYF | TRBJ2-5 | . | TRBV18 | .
TGTGCCAGCAGTGAATCCACAGGGGGCTGGCAGCCCCAGCATTTT | CASSESTGGWQPQHF | TRBJ1-5 | TRBD1 | TRBV6-1 | .
TGTGCCACCAGCAAGGGACCCCGGGACAGGGAGTTAATCTCTGGAAACACCATATATTTT | CATSKGPRDRELISGNTIYF | TRBJ1-3 | TRBD1 | TRBV15 | .
TGTGCCACCGCAGACAGTTCCTACGAGCAGTACTTC | CATADSSYEQYF | TRBJ2-7 | . | TRBV24-1 | .
TGTGCCAGCAGCCTCCCGGGCGAAGCTTTCTTT | CASSLPGEAFF | TRBJ1-1 | . | TRBV12-3/TRBV12-4 | .
TGTGCCAGCAGCCCCGGGACAGGGGTTCAGCCCCAGCATTTT | CASSPGTGVQPQHF | TRBJ1-5 | TRBD1 | TRBV6-5 | .
TGCGCCAGCAGCTTGGCCGGGGTTGGGGCCAACGTCCTGACTTTC | CASSLAGVGANVLTF | TRBJ2-6 | . | TRBV5-1 | .
TGTGCCAGCACCTCGGGCTACGAGCAGTACTTC | CASTSGYEQYF | TRBJ2-7 | . | TRBV12-3/TRBV12-4 | .
TGTGCCAGCAGTTACAGGTCAGAGAATCAGCCCCAGCATTTT | CASSYRSENQPQHF | TRBJ1-5 | . | TRBV6-6 | .
TGTGCCAGCAGCCGGGACTTGACCTACGAGCAGTACTTC | CASSRDLTYEQYF | TRBJ2-7 | . | TRBV7-6 | .
TGTGCCAGCAGCCAAGGGACAGGGGATCAGGGCTACACCTTC | CASSQGTGDQGYTF | TRBJ1-2 | TRBD1 | TRBV3-1/TRBV3-2 | .
TGCGCCAGCAGCCAAGGAAGAAATGAAAAACTGTTTTTT | CASSQGRNEKLFF | TRBJ1-4 | . | TRBV4-3 | .
TGTGCCAGCAGCTTAGTGTCATCCAGGGAGGATCAGCCCCAGCATTTT | CASSLVSSREDQPQHF | TRBJ1-5 | . | TRBV7-8 | .
TGTGCCAGCAGCCAAGGTAAGCGGGAGGGAGCCAAAAACATTCAGTACTTC | CASSQGKREGAKNIQYF | TRBJ2-4 | TRBD2 | TRBV14 | .
TGTGCCAGCAGCTTACTAGCGGGGGGACAAGAGACCCAGTACTTC | CASSLLAGGQETQYF | TRBJ2-5 | TRBD2 | TRBV11-2 | once
TGTGCCAGCAGCCAAGATCTCGGGCGAAGCTCCTACAATGAGCAGTTCTTC | CASSQDLGRSSYNEQFF | TRBJ2-1 | . | TRBV3-1/TRBV3-2 | .
TGTGCCAGCAGCTGGGAAACGGGGGAGCAGTACTTC | CASSWETGEQYF | TRBJ2-7 | . | TRBV5-4 | .
TGTGCCAGCAGTGAAAGTGGGGGGCTTGGGGCTTTCTTT | CASSESGGLGAFF | TRBJ1-1 | . | TRBV6-1 | .
TGTGCCATCGGAAGGGGACTTGGGACAGCGAACACCGGGGAGCTGTTTTTT | CAIGRGLGTANTGELFF | TRBJ2-2 | . | TRBV10-3 | .